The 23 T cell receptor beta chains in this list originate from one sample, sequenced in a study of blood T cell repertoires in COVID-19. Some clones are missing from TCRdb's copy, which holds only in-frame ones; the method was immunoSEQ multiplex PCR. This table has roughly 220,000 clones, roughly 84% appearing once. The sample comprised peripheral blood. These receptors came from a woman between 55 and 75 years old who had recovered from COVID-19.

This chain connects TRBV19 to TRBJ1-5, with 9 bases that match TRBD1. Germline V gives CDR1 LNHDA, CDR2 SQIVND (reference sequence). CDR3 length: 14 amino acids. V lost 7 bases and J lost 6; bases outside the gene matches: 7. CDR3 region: CASTTGGWPQPQHF. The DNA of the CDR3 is TGTGCCAGTACCACAGGGGGCTGGCCTCAGCCCCAGCATTTT.

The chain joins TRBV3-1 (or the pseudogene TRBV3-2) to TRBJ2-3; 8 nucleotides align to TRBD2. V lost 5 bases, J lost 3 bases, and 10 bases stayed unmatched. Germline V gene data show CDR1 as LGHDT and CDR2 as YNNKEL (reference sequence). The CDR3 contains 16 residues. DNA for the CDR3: TGTGCCAGCAGCAATCGGGGGGGTTGCTTTACAGATACGCAGTATTTT. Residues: CASSNRGGCFTDTQYF.

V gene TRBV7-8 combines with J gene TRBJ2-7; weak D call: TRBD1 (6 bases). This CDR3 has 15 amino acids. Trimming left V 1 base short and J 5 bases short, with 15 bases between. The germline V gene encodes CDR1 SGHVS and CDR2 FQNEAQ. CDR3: CASSLVGAARDEQYF. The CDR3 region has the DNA TGTGCCAGCAGCTTAGTGGGGGCCGCCCGAGACGAGCAGTACTTC.

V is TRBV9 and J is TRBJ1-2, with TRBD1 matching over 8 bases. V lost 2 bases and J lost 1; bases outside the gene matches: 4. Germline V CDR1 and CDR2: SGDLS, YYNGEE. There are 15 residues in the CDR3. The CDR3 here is CASSVDRDHNYGYTF. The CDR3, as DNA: TGTGCCAGCAGCGTGGACAGGGACCATAACTATGGCTACACCTTC.

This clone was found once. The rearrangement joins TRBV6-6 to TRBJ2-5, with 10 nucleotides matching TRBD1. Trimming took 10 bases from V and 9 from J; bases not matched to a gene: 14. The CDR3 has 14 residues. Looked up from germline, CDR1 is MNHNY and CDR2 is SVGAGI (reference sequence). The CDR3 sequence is CATTQTQGQGSQYF. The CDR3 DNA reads TGTGCCACTACGCAAACCCAGGGACAGGGGTCCCAGTACTTC.

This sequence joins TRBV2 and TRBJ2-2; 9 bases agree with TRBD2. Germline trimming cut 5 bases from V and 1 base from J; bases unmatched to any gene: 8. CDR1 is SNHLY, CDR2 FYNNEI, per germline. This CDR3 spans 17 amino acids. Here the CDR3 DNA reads TGTGCCAGCAGTTTAACCAGAGCGGGGGGGAACACCGGGGAGCTGTTTTTT. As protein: CASSLTRAGGNTGELFF.

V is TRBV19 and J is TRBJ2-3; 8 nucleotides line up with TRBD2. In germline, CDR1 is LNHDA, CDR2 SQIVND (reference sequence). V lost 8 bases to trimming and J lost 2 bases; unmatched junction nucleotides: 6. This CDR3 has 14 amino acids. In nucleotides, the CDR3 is TGTGCCAGTCACGGGCGGGGGGTCACAGATACGCAGTATTTT. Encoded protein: CASHGRGVTDTQYF. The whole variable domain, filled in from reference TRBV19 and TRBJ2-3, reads DGGITQSPKYLFRKEGQNVTLSCEQNLNHDAMYWYRQDPGQGLRLIYYSQIVNDFQKGDIAEGYSVSREKKESFPLTVTSAQKNPTAFYLCASHGRGVTDTQYFGPGTRLTVL.

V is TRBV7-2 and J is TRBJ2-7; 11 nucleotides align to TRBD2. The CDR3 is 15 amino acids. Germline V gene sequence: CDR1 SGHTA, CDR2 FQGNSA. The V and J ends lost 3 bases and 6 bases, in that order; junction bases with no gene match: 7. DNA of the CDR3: TGTGCCAGCAGCTTGGGTAGCGGGGGGGCCGTCGAGCAGTACTTC. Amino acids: CASSLGSGGAVEQYF. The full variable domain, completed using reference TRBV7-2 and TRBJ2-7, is GAGVSQSPSNKVTEKGKDVELRCDPISGHTALYWYRQSLGQGLEFLIYFQGNSAPDKSGLPSDRFSAERTGGSVSTLTIQRTQQEDSAVYLCASSLGSGGAVEQYFGPGTRLTVT.

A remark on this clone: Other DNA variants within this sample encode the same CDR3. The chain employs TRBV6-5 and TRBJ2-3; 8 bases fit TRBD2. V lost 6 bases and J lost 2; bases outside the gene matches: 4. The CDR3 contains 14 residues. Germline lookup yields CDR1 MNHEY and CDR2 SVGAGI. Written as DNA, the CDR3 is TGTGCCAGCAGCCGCGGGGGGCCCACAGATACGCAGTATTTT. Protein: CASSRGGPTDTQYF.

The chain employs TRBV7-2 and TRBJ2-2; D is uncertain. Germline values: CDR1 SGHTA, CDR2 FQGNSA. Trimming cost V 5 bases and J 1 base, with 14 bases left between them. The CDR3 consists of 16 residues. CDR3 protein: CASSPRGSQNTGELFF. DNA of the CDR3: TGTGCCAGCAGCCCCCGCGGCAGCCAGAACACCGGGGAGCTGTTTTTT.

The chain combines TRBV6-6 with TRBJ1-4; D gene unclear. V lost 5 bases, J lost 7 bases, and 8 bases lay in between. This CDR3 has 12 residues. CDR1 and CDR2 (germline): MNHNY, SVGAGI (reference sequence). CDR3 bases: TGTGCCAGCAGTCCGAGGGCTGAAAAACTGTTTTTT. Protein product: CASSPRAEKLFF.

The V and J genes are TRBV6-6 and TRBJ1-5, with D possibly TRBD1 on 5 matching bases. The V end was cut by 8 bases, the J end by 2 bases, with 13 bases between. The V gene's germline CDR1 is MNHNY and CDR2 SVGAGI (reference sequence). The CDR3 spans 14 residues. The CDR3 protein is CASAPRVGNQPQHF. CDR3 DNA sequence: TGTGCCAGCGCCCCCAGGGTTGGCAATCAGCCCCAGCATTTT.

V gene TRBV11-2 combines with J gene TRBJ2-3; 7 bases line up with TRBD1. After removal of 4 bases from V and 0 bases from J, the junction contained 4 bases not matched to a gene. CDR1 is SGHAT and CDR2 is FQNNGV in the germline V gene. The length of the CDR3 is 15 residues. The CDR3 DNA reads TGTGCCAGCAGCTCGAAGGGGGCTAGCACAGATACGCAGTATTTT. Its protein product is CASSSKGASTDTQYF.

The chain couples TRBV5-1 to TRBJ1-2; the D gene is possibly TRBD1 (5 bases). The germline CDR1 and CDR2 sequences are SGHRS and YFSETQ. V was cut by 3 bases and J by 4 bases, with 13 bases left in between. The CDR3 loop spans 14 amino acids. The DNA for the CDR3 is TGCGCCAGCAGCTCGGAGGGGTTGGTCTATGGCTACACCTTC. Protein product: CASSSEGLVYGYTF.

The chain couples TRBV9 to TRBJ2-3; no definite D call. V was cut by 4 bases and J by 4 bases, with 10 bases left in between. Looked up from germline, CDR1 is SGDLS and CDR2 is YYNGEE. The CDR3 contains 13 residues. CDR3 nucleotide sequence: TGTGCCAGCAGCCCCCCTCTAGCAGATACGCAGTATTTT. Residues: CASSPPLADTQYF. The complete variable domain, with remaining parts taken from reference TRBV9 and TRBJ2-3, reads DSGVTQTPKHLITATGQRVTLRCSPRSGDLSVYWYQQSLDQGLQFLIQYYNGEERAKGNILERFSAQQFPDLHSELNLSSLELGDSALYFCASSPPLADTQYFGPGTRLTVL.

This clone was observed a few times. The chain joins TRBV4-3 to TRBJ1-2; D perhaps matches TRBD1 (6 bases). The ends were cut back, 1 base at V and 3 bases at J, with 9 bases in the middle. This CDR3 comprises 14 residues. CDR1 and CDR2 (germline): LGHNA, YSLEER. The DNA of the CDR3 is TGCGCCAGCAGCCAAGCCACAGGGTACTATGGCTACACCTTC. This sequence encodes CASSQATGYYGYTF.

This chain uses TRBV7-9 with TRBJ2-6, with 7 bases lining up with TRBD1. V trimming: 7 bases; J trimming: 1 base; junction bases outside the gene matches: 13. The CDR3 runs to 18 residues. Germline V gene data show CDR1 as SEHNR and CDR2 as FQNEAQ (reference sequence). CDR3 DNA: TGTGCCAGCACCCTCGGGACAGTGACGTTTTCTGGGGCCAACGTCCTGACTTTC. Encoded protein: CASTLGTVTFSGANVLTF.

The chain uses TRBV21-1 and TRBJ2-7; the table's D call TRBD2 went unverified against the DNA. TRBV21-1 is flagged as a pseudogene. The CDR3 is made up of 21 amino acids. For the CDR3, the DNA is TGTGCCAGCAGCAAAGACCCACACCTCAGCGGGGGGGCTTCTTACGACTACGAGCAGTACTTC. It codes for CASSKDPHLSGGASYDYEQYF.

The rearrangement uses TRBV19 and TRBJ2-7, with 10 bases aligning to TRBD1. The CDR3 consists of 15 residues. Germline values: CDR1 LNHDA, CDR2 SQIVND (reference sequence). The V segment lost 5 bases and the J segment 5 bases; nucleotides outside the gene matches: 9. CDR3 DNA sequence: TGTGCCAGTAGTTCCCCCGGGACAGGGGACCACGAGCAGTACTTC. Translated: CASSSPGTGDHEQYF.

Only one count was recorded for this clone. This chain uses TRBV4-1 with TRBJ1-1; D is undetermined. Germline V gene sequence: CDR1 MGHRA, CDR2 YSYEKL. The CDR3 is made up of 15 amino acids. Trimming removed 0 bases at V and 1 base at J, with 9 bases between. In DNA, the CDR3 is TGCGCCAGCAGCCAAGAATGGAGGTCGAACACTGAAGCTTTCTTT. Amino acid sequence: CASSQEWRSNTEAFF.

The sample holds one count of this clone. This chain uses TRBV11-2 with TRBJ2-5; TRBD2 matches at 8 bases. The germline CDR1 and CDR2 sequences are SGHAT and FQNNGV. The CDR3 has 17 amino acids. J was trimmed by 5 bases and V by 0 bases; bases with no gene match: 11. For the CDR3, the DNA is TGTGCCAGCAGCTTAGAATGGCGGGGGGAGGCCAGGGAGACCCAGTACTTC. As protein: CASSLEWRGEARETQYF.

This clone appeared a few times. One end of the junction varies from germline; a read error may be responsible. In DNA, the CDR3 is TGTGCCAGCAGTTTTGGGGTGAAGTATGGGGCACCTTTT. Its protein product is CASSFGVKYGAPF. The rearrangement uses TRBV12-3 or TRBV12-4 and TRBJ1-3; weak D call: TRBD1 (5 bases). The CDR3 is 13 amino acids.

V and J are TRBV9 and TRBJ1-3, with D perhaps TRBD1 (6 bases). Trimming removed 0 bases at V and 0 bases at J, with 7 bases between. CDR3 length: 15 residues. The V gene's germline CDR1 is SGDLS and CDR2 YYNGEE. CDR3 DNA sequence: TGTGCCAGCAGCGTAGAAGGGGGCTCTGGAAACACCATATATTTT. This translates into CASSVEGGSGNTIYF.